The 24 T cell receptor beta chains below come from one sample, sequenced in a study of OX40 agonist ivuxolimab in advanced cancers. Sequencing was performed with immunoSEQ multiplex PCR; in TCRdb, only in-frame clones are kept and a portion is missing. The repertoire includes over 25,000 clones, approximately 80% of them detected once, and approximately 29% sits in the top ten. Sequenced here: CD4+ or CD8+ T cells sorted from blood, sampled in a trial of the OX40 agonist ivuxolimab. The receptors shown here come from an adult with an advanced solid tumor such as melanoma, head and neck, liver or kidney cancer.

This chain joins TRBV10-3 and TRBJ2-1, with 10 nucleotides matching TRBD2. V lost 2 bases to trimming and J lost 2 bases; unmatched junction nucleotides: 0. CDR1 is ENHRY and CDR2 is SYGVKD in the germline V gene. This CDR3 is built from 15 residues. CDR3 region: CAISEGLAAYNEQFF. Here the CDR3 DNA reads TGTGCCATCAGTGAGGGACTAGCGGCCTACAATGAGCAGTTCTTC.

The chain joins TRBV7-5 to TRBJ1-2; no DNA check was done on the table's D call, TRBD1. TRBV7-5 is a documented pseudogene. The CDR3 covers 12 residues. The CDR3 protein is CARSLRGGGYTF. Written as DNA, the CDR3 is TGTGCCAGAAGCTTAAGGGGTGGTGGCTACACCTTC.

This clone was seen a few times. The chain is built from TRBV27 and TRBJ2-7, with D possibly being TRBD2 (7 bases). This CDR3 has 15 amino acids. The V gene lost 2 bases and the J gene lost 3 bases, with 14 bases spanning the gap. Germline values: CDR1 MNHEY, CDR2 SMNVEV (reference sequence). CDR3 nucleotides: TGTGCCAGCAGTTTAATCAAGCGGGGACACTACGAGCAGTACTTC. It is translated as CASSLIKRGHYEQYF.

The V gene is TRBV19, the J gene TRBJ1-1; D possibly corresponds to TRBD1 (6 bases). Looked up from germline, CDR1 is LNHDA and CDR2 is SQIVND (reference sequence). This CDR3 comprises 15 residues. Trimming removed 3 bases at V and 1 base at J, with 12 bases between. The CDR3: CASSIVAGANTEAFF. CDR3 DNA sequence: TGTGCCAGTAGTATTGTGGCAGGGGCGAACACTGAAGCTTTCTTT.

The chain has TRBV25-1 and TRBJ2-3; D gene uncertain. Germline V lookup: CDR1 MGHDK, CDR2 SYGVNS. The CDR3 contains 15 residues. Trimming stripped 4 bases from V and 0 bases from J, with 11 bases between. The CDR3 region has the DNA TGTGCCAGCAGTGCGGGTGCGACTAGCACAGATACGCAGTATTTT. This encodes CASSAGATSTDTQYF.

V is TRBV9 and J is TRBJ2-1; 11 bases are shared with TRBD2. Germline V gene data show CDR1 as SGDLS and CDR2 as YYNGEE. J lost 8 bases, V lost 5 bases, and 9 bases had no gene match. The CDR3 consists of 15 residues. CDR3 DNA: TGTGCCAGCAGTTATAGCGGGAGGGTCCTGGATGAGCAGTTCTTC. Protein sequence: CASSYSGRVLDEQFF. Filled out from reference TRBV9 and TRBJ2-1, the complete variable domain reads DSGVTQTPKHLITATGQRVTLRCSPRSGDLSVYWYQQSLDQGLQFLIQYYNGEERAKGNILERFSAQQFPDLHSELNLSSLELGDSALYFCASSYSGRVLDEQFFGPGTRLTVL.

The chain links TRBV29-1 to TRBJ1-2, with D possibly being TRBD1 (6 bases). Looked up from germline, CDR1 is SQVTM and CDR2 is ANQGSEA. Trimming cost V 3 bases and J 4 bases, with 15 bases left between them. This CDR3 has 14 amino acids. The CDR3, as DNA: TGCAGCGTTGAGTTGGCAGGGGCTACCTATGGCTACACCTTC. Translating it yields CSVELAGATYGYTF.

J is TRBJ2-3 and V is TRBV11-2; weak D call: TRBD1 (5 bases). Per the germline V gene, CDR1 is SGHAT and CDR2 is FQNNGV. The CDR3 runs 13 residues. V was clipped by 0 bases and J by 8 bases, with 9 bases between them. CDR3 DNA sequence: TGTGCCAGCAGCTTAGAGTTTCAGGGTACGCAGTATTTT. Translation gives CASSLEFQGTQYF.

This sequence joins TRBV5-4 and TRBJ2-7, with TRBD2 as a possible D gene (6 bases). Trimming shortened V by 4 bases and J by 4 bases, and 18 bases separated the two germline ends. The CDR3 spans 15 residues. The V gene's germline CDR1 is SGHNT and CDR2 YYREEE (reference sequence). The CDR3 spells CASSHSGGPSYEQYF. The CDR3 coding sequence is TGTGCCAGCAGCCATAGCGGAGGACCCTCTTACGAGCAGTACTTC.

The J gene is TRBJ2-5, the V gene TRBV7-9; D call uncertain. Per the germline V gene, CDR1 is SEHNR and CDR2 is FQNEAQ (reference sequence). The CDR3 spans 14 residues. Trimming took off 5 bases at V and 5 bases at J, with 15 bases between the two ends. CDR3 coding DNA: TGTGCCAGCAGCCCAGAACAGACCTGGGAGACCCAGTACTTC. This gives the protein CASSPEQTWETQYF.

This sequence joins TRBV9 and TRBJ1-1; D perhaps matches TRBD1 (6 bases). V gave up 0 bases and J gave up 5 bases, with 11 bases separating them. Germline V gene lookup returns CDR1 SGDLS and CDR2 YYNGEE. This CDR3 region has 14 residues. The CDR3: CASSVGGAWTEAFF. The CDR3 DNA follows: TGTGCCAGCAGCGTAGGGGGGGCCTGGACTGAAGCTTTCTTT.

The V and J genes are TRBV7-6 and TRBJ2-5; a weak D match, TRBD2 (5 bases). V lost 3 bases to trimming and J lost 3 bases, with 5 bases between them. This CDR3 contains 12 residues. Germline V gene data show CDR1 as SGHVS and CDR2 as FNYEAQ. CDR3 amino acids: CASSLREETQYF. As DNA, the CDR3 is TGTGCCAGCAGCTTGAGGGAAGAGACCCAGTACTTC.

This rearrangement joins TRBV13 to TRBJ2-5; D is uncertain. TRBJ2-7 matches the DNA end more closely, so the J call is doubtful. CDR3 length: 13 residues. Germline loops: CDR1 PRHDT, CDR2 FYEKMQ (reference sequence). The CDR3 DNA reads as TGTGCCAGCAGCTTACAGCTAACCTACGAGCAGTACTTC. Its translation is CASSLQLTYEQYF.

This clone was found a few times. The chain uses TRBV2 and TRBJ2-3, with D perhaps matching TRBD2 (5 bases). CDR1 is SNHLY, CDR2 FYNNEI, per germline. V dropped 3 bases and J dropped 6 bases, with 16 bases sitting between them. CDR3 length equals 15 residues. CDR3: CASSDLLLASDTQYF. Here the CDR3 DNA reads TGTGCCAGCAGTGATTTGTTGCTAGCATCTGATACGCAGTATTTT.

This chain connects TRBV7-9 to TRBJ2-7; tentatively, D is TRBD1 or TRBD2 (5 bases each). Trimming stripped 3 bases from V and 2 bases from J, with 8 bases between. The CDR3 extends over 13 amino acids. Germline lookup yields CDR1 SEHNR and CDR2 FQNEAQ (reference sequence). The CDR3 spells CASSFGDPYEQYF. The CDR3, as DNA: TGTGCCAGCAGCTTCGGGGACCCCTACGAGCAGTACTTC.

This clone has a single count. The chain couples TRBV9 to TRBJ1-4, with TRBD1 identical over 9 bases. Germline lookup yields CDR1 SGDLS and CDR2 YYNGEE. The CDR3 is made up of 15 amino acids. The junction had 8 bases not matched to a gene; V was cut back by 4 bases and J by 7 bases. In nucleotides, the CDR3 is TGTGCCAGCAGCAATCACAGGGGGCCAGGTGAAAAACTGTTTTTT. It is translated as CASSNHRGPGEKLFF.

The V gene is TRBV28, the J gene TRBJ2-7; 7 bases fit TRBD2. V was clipped by 11 bases and J by 6 bases; unmatched bases: 16. Germline V gene data show CDR1 as MDHEN and CDR2 as SYDVKM. The CDR3 is 14 amino acids. The CDR3 is CAGSGGRIGAEQYF. The CDR3 nucleotides read TGTGCCGGGAGTGGCGGGAGAATAGGTGCCGAGCAGTACTTC.

The chain recombines TRBV15 with TRBJ2-7; 9 bases agree with TRBD2. Germline V gene lookup returns CDR1 LNHNV and CDR2 YYDKDF (reference sequence). J gave up 3 bases and V 1 base, and 7 bases lay outside the gene matches. This CDR3 comprises 16 residues. CDR3 residues: CATSRGLAGMGYEQYF. Here the CDR3 DNA reads TGTGCCACCAGCAGAGGGCTAGCGGGAATGGGCTACGAGCAGTACTTC.

The J gene is TRBJ1-2, the V gene TRBV2; D call uncertain. V lost 2 bases and J lost 5, with 6 bases in between. The CDR3 is 12 residues long. Germline CDR1 SNHLY, CDR2 FYNNEI. This chain's CDR3 is CASSESWYGYTF. The DNA for the CDR3 is TGTGCCAGCAGTGAATCTTGGTATGGCTACACCTTC.

The chain uses TRBV19 and TRBJ1-2; D is uncertain. Germline V gene lookup returns CDR1 LNHDA and CDR2 SQIVND (reference sequence). Trimming cost V 4 bases and J 1 base, with 10 bases left between them. The CDR3 has 14 residues. CDR3 in DNA: TGTGCCAGTAGTAGCGAAGCCATTAACTATGGCTACACCTTC. Protein: CASSSEAINYGYTF.

V and J are TRBV7-9 and TRBJ1-5; TRBD1 aligns across 9 bases. Trimming at V came to 2 bases and at J to 6 bases, leaving 5 bases not matched to a gene. Germline lookup yields CDR1 SEHNR and CDR2 FQNEAQ (reference sequence). The CDR3 covers 15 residues. The CDR3 is CASSLTDRGGQPQHF. The CDR3 nucleotides are TGTGCCAGCAGCTTAACGGACAGGGGTGGTCAGCCCCAGCATTTT.

This chain uses TRBV6-5 with TRBJ1-5; D is perhaps TRBD1 (5 bases). Germline CDR1 and CDR2: MNHEY and SVGAGI. CDR3 length: 13 amino acids. Trimming removed 5 bases at V and 5 bases at J, with 10 bases between. CDR3 bases: TGTGCCAGCAGTAGGAGGGGAGATCAGCCCCAGCATTTT. It translates to CASSRRGDQPQHF.

Only one count was recorded for this clone. The chain combines TRBV5-1 with TRBJ1-1; a weak D match, TRBD1 (5 bases). Germline loops: CDR1 SGHRS, CDR2 YFSETQ. V was shortened by 2 bases and J by 4 bases, with 12 bases between the two germline ends. This CDR3 comprises 14 residues. The CDR3 DNA sequence: TGCGCCAGCAGCTTTGTCCGGGGGACCACTGAAGCTTTCTTT. It translates to CASSFVRGTTEAFF.

The gene calls are TRBV10-3 and TRBJ2-1; 13 bases line up with TRBD2. This CDR3 is 16 amino acids long. Unmatched junction bases numbered 5, after V lost 2 bases and J lost 7 bases. Germline V gene data show CDR1 as ENHRY and CDR2 as SYGVKD. The CDR3 loop reads CAISEGTSGMRNEQFF. DNA of the CDR3: TGTGCCATCAGTGAGGGGACTAGCGGGATGAGAAATGAGCAGTTCTTC.